The T cell receptor (beta chain) described here comes from a study of T-cell memory formation after mild COVID-19 (TCRdb year 2021). In the study overall: TCR sequence clusters from the two donors were found to be largely donor specific. T-cell clones expanding and contracting after mild COVID-19 in a couple of donors were tracked by longitudinal TCRalpha and TCRbeta repertoire sequencing. Two young, previously healthy adult volunteers made up the cohort, one male and one female.

Relative to germline, V is missing 10 bases and J is missing 5 bases, with 1 base of the junction outside any gene match. The CDR3 runs 11 residues from the cysteine to the phenylalanine. The only DNA kept is the CDR3, 33 bases in frame from the first base. PBMCs were isolated by Ficoll-Paque density gradient centrifugation. For this clonotype: Its specific antigen is unknown. No much larger clone is present one base from it, and per-base qualities are unavailable.

Beyond this particular receptor, the publication reports: Contracting CD4+ clones were found mainly in CM and EM memory subsets, while CD8+ clones were enriched in EMRA. The study covered only a couple of mild cases, and larger cohorts including severe cases with pre-infection samples were considered necessary. SARS-CoV-2 specificity was not confirmed for the second-wave clones peaking on day 37. Some responding clones were found in pre-infection memory, which suggests that pre-existing cross-reactive memory T cells took part in the SARS-CoV-2 response. Balanced CD4/CD8 phenotypes were observed for clones contracting from day 15 to 85, whereas a bias towards CD4+ was observed for a second wave of clones expanding from day 15 to 37.

Sequencing relied on an Illumina NovaSeq 6000. TCRalpha and TCRbeta cDNA libraries were constructed by 5'RACE with constant-segment primers, with sample barcodes and unique molecular identifiers being introduced. RNA was extracted from every sample with Trizol reagent. Library amplification was performed in two PCR steps, and a second sample barcode and Illumina TruSeq adapters were introduced in the second step. Sequencing of the libraries was done on an Illumina NovaSeq, producing 2 x 150 bp paired-end reads. Concerning the study's data processing: With migec v1.2.7, reads were demultiplexed and then collapsed into UMI-guided consensus sequences. With mixcr v2.1.11, UMI consensuses were aligned to TRA and TRB V and J templates and assembled into clonotypes. Expanded or contracted clonotypes were those called significant by both edgeR and NoisET, with noise models trained on biological replicates. For edgeR calls, a false discovery rate-adjusted p below 0.01 and a log2 fold-change threshold of 1 were applied. As an exploratory analysis of dynamics, max-normalized trajectories of the 1000 most abundant clonotypes were examined by PCA with hierarchical clustering. Separately sequenced CD4+ and CD8+ repertoires were used to assign a CD4 or CD8 phenotype to each responding clone. In TCRdb, the public reads were trimmed at Q25 with fastp and aligned with MiXCR, with productive beta chains retained. Every distinct CDR3 protein forms one entry, paired with its most common genes and DNA. None of the V and J calls come from the authors' own analysis; TCRdb made them. Counted in this sample were more than 250,000 distinct CDR3 sequences; approximately 19% of them appeared once. The ten largest clones take up about 23% of the sample.

In this chain, TRBV12-3 or TRBV12-4 is recombined with TRBJ2-5; 10 central nucleotides agree with TRBD1. The TCR comes from a man in his late teens or twenties who had mild COVID-19 (a few samples of this study predate the infection). The sample titles of this study are shuffled in the database, so cell type and time point are left out; the donor was told from shared clones. The sample consisted of PBMCs or a T cell subset sorted from them (not recorded which). The CDR3 protein: CATGQGETQYF. The DNA sequence is as follows: TGTGCCACGGGACAGGGGGAGACCCAGTACTTC.